Below are 13 T cell receptor beta chains sequenced from a single sample in a study of brain T cells in children with intractable seizures. The table came from immunoSEQ multiplex PCR; TCRdb's copy has only in-frame clones and leaves some out. The table records roughly 110,000 clones, 94% of them present only once. Sequencing was performed on peripheral blood, taken at surgery. The receptors were gathered from a boy under two years old with hemimegalencephaly and intractable seizures.

This chain connects TRBV19 to TRBJ2-7; unclear D gene. The CDR3 is 15 residues long. Trimming stripped 3 bases from V and 5 bases from J, with 17 bases between. Germline assignment: CDR1 LNHDA and CDR2 SQIVND (reference sequence). The CDR3 sequence: CASSIRVGQNHEQYF. In DNA form, the CDR3 reads TGTGCCAGTAGTATTCGGGTGGGTCAGAACCACGAGCAGTACTTC.

This chain connects TRBV5-1 to TRBJ1-2; TRBD1 matches 8 bases. V trimming: 1 base; J trimming: 7 bases; junction bases outside the gene matches: 3. CDR1 SGHRS and CDR2 YFSETQ come from the germline V gene. The CDR3 contains 13 residues. The CDR3, as DNA: TGCGCCAGCAGCTTGCGCAGGGGGCCTGGCTACACCTTC. Encoded protein: CASSLRRGPGYTF.

The chain employs TRBV3-1 (or the pseudogene TRBV3-2) and TRBJ1-1, with D uncertain. Trimming removed 1 base from V and 3 bases from J, with 9 bases in between. Germline V gene lookup returns CDR1 LGHDT and CDR2 YNNKEL (reference sequence). CDR3 length: 14 amino acids. The CDR3 DNA sequence: TGTGCCAGCAGCCAAGGTATGTGGGACACTGAAGCTTTCTTT. This codes for CASSQGMWDTEAFF.

The chain carries TRBV7-2 and TRBJ2-6; D may correspond to TRBD1 or TRBD2 (5 bases each). Germline V gene data show CDR1 as SGHTA and CDR2 as FQGNSA. The CDR3 is made up of 18 amino acids. Trimming left V 6 bases short and J 1 base short, with 19 bases between. The CDR3 loop is CASRQPGPQPSGANVLTF. For the CDR3, the DNA is TGTGCCAGCAGACAACCGGGACCTCAGCCATCTGGGGCCAACGTCCTGACTTTC.

V is TRBV27 and J is TRBJ2-1; TRBD2 agrees at 8 bases. Germline lookup yields CDR1 MNHEY and CDR2 SMNVEV (reference sequence). Trimming removed 6 bases from V and 4 bases from J; junction bases left unmatched: 8. The CDR3 consists of 15 residues. The CDR3 spells CASRAGASGYNEQFF. In DNA, the CDR3 is TGTGCCAGCAGGGCCGGGGCTAGCGGGTACAATGAGCAGTTCTTC.

This clone was counted a single time. CDR3 sequence: CASSLGGYSNQPQHF. DNA for the CDR3: TGCGCCAGCAGCTTGGGGGGGTATAGCAATCAGCCCCAGCATTTT. This sequence joins TRBV5-1 and TRBJ1-5; D might be TRBD1 (5 bases). The ends were cut back, 0 bases at V and 0 bases at J, with 7 bases in the middle. CDR3 size: 15 residues. From germline, CDR1 is SGHRS and CDR2 YFSETQ.

This rearrangement joins TRBV5-1 to TRBJ2-7, with no clear D. V gave up 4 bases and J gave up 4 bases, with 12 bases separating them. The CDR3 runs 13 residues. In germline, CDR1 is SGHRS, CDR2 YFSETQ. In DNA form, the CDR3 reads TGCGCCAGCAGCCCCACCGCAGGATACGAGCAGTACTTC. Protein: CASSPTAGYEQYF.

This sequence joins TRBV7-9 and TRBJ2-1; D possibly corresponds to TRBD1 (5 bases). V was trimmed by 0 bases and J by 4 bases, leaving 10 bases between them. Germline V gene data show CDR1 as SEHNR and CDR2 as FQNEAQ (reference sequence). The CDR3 has 15 residues. The CDR3 nucleotides are TGTGCCAGCAGCTTAGCGCAGGGCGGTTACAATGAGCAGTTCTTC. Its translation: CASSLAQGGYNEQFF. The full variable domain, with the rest looked up from reference TRBV7-9 and TRBJ2-1, is DTGVSQNPRHKITKRGQNVTFRCDPISEHNRLYWYRQTLGQGPEFLTYFQNEAQLEKSRLLSDRFSAERPKGSFSTLEIQRTEQGDSAMYLCASSLAQGGYNEQFFGPGTRLTVL.

The chain links TRBV9 to TRBJ2-7, with D uncertain. Per the germline V gene, CDR1 is SGDLS and CDR2 is YYNGEE. V was pared by 0 bases and J by 2 bases, with 9 bases between. The CDR3 contains 14 residues. The CDR3 loop reads CASSVGAAAYEQYF. In DNA, the CDR3 is TGTGCCAGCAGCGTAGGGGCAGCTGCCTACGAGCAGTACTTC.

This chain joins TRBV6-2 or TRBV6-3 and TRBJ2-7; D unresolved. The CDR3 is 14 residues long. Trimming took 4 bases from V and 4 from J, leaving 14 bases between them. Germline values: CDR1 MNHEY, CDR2 SVGEGT. CDR3 bases: TGTGCCAGCAGTTTTTCGGGCCTACAGTACGAGCAGTACTTC. Its translation is CASSFSGLQYEQYF.

The rearrangement links TRBV5-4 to TRBJ2-7; 9 bases fit TRBD1. The CDR3 length is 15 residues. Trimming removed 3 bases from V and 1 base from J; junction bases left unmatched: 5. From germline, CDR1 is SGHNT and CDR2 YYREEE (reference sequence). This chain's CDR3 is CASSSGDRASYEQYF. In nucleotides, the CDR3 is TGTGCCAGCAGCTCCGGGGACAGGGCGTCCTACGAGCAGTACTTC.

This chain joins TRBV28 and TRBJ1-2; no definite D call. CDR1 is MDHEN and CDR2 is SYDVKM in the germline V gene. This CDR3 contains 15 residues. The V end was cut by 3 bases, the J end by 3 bases, with 14 bases between. CDR3 bases: TGTGCCAGCAGTTTTTCAATCGGCCTTGACTATGGCTACACCTTC. Amino acids: CASSFSIGLDYGYTF.

This chain's CDR3 is CASRVGPKETQYF. The CDR3 DNA follows: TGTGCCAGCAGGGTCGGACCCAAAGAGACCCAGTACTTC. The chain has TRBV7-6 and TRBJ2-5; no definite D call. Trimming took 6 bases from V and 3 from J, leaving 11 bases between them. Germline V gene sequence: CDR1 SGHVS, CDR2 FNYEAQ. The CDR3 extends over 13 amino acids.